These 2 T cell receptor beta chains share one sample of origin, sequenced in a study of neurological immune-mediated disorders. Using its own MiXCR run on the 5' RACE reads, TCRdb lists one record per CDR3 protein. This sample has under 45,000 distinct CDR3 sequences, with around 4% found just once. The sample taken for sequencing was PBMCs. Receptors originate from a man aged 25 to 40 with multiple sclerosis.

This clonotype was seen at least ten times. The gene calls are TRBV20-1 and TRBJ2-1, with D unresolved. Germline CDR1 and CDR2: DFQATT and SNEGSKA (reference sequence). V shed 6 bases and J shed 7 bases, with 19 bases lying between them. This CDR3 spans 14 amino acids. CDR3 in amino acids: CSAPDPRTMNEQFF. The CDR3 DNA reads TGCAGTGCCCCGGACCCCCGCACAATGAATGAGCAGTTCTTC.

This clonotype was recorded at least ten times. The chain uses TRBV6-1 and TRBJ1-2, with D unresolved. The CDR3 runs 13 residues. Trimming left V 6 bases short and J 0 bases short, with 8 bases between. Germline V gives CDR1 MNHNS, CDR2 SASEGT. CDR3 DNA: TGTGCCAGCAGATACGGGGCTAACTATGGCTACACCTTC. Encoded protein: CASRYGANYGYTF.